The clone carrying this T cell receptor beta chain was seen only a few times. Its target is not known. One end of the junction fails to match germline, which may point to a read error. With template switching, a universal primer site was added, and the cDNA carried unique molecular identifiers. TCRdb itself ran the 5' RACE reads through MiXCR, one entry per CDR3 protein. The sample has 410,000 or so distinct CDR3 sequences, about a fifth seen once. These data come from a study of identical twins. Study-wide results and caveats: With abundant cord blood beta clonotypes, insertions were fewer; memory repertoires showed no such pattern.

Specimen: naive T cells sorted from blood. The receptor comes from a man aged 50 to 59 in good health.

CDR3 coding DNA: TGTGCCAGCAGCTCCCGGACAGAGCCGAACCCTGAAGCTTTCTTT. Amino acid sequence: CASSSRTEPNPEAFF. V gene TRBV5-4 combines with J gene TRBJ1-1, with D perhaps matching TRBD1 (6 bases). Germline V lookup: CDR1 SGHNT, CDR2 YYREEE (reference sequence). CDR3 length: 15 amino acids.